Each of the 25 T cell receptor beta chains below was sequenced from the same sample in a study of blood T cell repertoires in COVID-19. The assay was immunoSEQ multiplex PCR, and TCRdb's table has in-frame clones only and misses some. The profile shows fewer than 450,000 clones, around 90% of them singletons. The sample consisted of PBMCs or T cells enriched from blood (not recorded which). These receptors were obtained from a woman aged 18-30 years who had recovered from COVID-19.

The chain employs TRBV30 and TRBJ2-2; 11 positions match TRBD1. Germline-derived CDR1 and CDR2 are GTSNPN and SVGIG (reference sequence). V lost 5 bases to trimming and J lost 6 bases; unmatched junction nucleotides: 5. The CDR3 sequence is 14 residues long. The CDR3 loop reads CAWDGQGASGELFF. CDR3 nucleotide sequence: TGTGCCTGGGATGGACAGGGGGCGTCCGGGGAGCTGTTTTTT.

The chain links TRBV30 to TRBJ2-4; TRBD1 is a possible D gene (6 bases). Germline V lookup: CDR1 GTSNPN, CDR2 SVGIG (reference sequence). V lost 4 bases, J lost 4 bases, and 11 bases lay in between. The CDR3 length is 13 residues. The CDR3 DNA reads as TGTGCCTGGACGGAGGACAGTAAAAACATTCAGTACTTC. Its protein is CAWTEDSKNIQYF.

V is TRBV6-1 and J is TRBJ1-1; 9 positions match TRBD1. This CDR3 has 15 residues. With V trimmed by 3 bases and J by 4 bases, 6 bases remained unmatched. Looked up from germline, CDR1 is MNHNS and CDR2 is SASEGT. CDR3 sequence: CASSDARTGVTEAFF. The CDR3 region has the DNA TGTGCCAGCAGTGACGCCAGGACAGGGGTCACTGAAGCTTTCTTT.

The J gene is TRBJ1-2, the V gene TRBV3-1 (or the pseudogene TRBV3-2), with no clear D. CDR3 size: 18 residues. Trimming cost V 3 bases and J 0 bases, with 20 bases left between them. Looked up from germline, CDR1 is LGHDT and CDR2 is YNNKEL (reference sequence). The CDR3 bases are TGTGCCAGCAGCCACGCTCCTACCAGACCGCTAGCTAACTATGGCTACACCTTC. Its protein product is CASSHAPTRPLANYGYTF.

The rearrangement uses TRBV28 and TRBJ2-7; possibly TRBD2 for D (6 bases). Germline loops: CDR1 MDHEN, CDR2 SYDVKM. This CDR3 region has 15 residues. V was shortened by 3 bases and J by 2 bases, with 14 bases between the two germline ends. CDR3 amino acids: CASSLGGTWTYEQYF. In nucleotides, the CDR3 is TGTGCCAGCAGTTTGGGCGGGACGTGGACCTACGAGCAGTACTTC.

CDR3 amino acids: CAWSAGFSYEQYF. CDR3 coding DNA: TGTGCCTGGAGTGCCGGGTTCTCCTACGAGCAGTACTTC. The chain combines TRBV30 with TRBJ2-7, with no clear D. Germline loops: CDR1 GTSNPN, CDR2 SVGIG (reference sequence). This CDR3 comprises 13 residues. The ends were cut back, 1 base at V and 0 bases at J, with 7 bases in the middle.

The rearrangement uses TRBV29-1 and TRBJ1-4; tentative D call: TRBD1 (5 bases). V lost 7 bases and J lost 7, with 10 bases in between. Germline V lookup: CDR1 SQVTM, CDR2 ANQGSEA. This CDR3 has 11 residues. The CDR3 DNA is TGCAGCGGGACATCGGGTGAAAAACTGTTTTTT. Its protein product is CSGTSGEKLFF. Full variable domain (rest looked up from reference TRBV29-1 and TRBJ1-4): SAVISQKPSRDICQRGTSLTIQCQVDSQVTMMFWYRQQPGQSLTLIATANQGSEATYESGFVIDKFPISRPNLTFSTLTVSNMSPEDSSIYLCSGTSGEKLFFGSGTQLSVL.

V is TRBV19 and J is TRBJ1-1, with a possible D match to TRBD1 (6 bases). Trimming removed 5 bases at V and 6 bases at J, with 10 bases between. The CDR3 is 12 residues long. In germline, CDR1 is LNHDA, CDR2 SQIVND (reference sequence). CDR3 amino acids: CASSLGGPEAFF. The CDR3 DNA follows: TGTGCCAGTAGTCTGGGGGGGCCTGAAGCTTTCTTT.

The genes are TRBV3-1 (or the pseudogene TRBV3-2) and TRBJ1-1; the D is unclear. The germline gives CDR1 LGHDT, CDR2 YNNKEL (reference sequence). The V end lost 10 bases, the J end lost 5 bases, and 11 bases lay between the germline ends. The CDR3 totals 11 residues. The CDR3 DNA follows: TGTGCCACAACAACCGTGACTGAAGCTTTCTTT. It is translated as CATTTVTEAFF.

The CDR3 sequence is CSAEPYRGYYNEQFF. The CDR3 DNA follows: TGCAGCGCCGAGCCCTACAGGGGGTACTACAATGAGCAGTTCTTC. V and J are TRBV29-1 and TRBJ2-1; 8 nucleotides match TRBD1. With V trimmed by 7 bases and J by 3 bases, 11 bases remained unmatched. Germline V lookup: CDR1 SQVTM, CDR2 ANQGSEA. The CDR3 length is 15 residues.

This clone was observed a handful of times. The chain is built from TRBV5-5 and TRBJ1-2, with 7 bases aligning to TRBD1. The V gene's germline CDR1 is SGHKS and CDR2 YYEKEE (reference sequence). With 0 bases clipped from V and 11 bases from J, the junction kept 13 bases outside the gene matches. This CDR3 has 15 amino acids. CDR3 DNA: TGTGCCAGCAGCTTGGACAGGGGACTCACGGTGAGGTACACCTTC. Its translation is CASSLDRGLTVRYTF.

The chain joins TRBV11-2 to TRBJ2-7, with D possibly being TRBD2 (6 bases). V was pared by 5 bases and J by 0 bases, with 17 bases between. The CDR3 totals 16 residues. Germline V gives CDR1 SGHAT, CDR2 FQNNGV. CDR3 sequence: CASSPPGLASSYEQYF. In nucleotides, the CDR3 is TGTGCCAGCAGCCCCCCGGGACTTGCTAGCTCCTACGAGCAGTACTTC.

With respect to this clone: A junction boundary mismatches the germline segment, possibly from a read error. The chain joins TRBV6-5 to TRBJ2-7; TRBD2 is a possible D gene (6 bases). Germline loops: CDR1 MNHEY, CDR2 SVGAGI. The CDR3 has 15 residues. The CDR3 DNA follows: TGTGCCAGCAGTTACTCCTTCGGGACTCCGTACGGGCAGTACTTC. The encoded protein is CASSYSFGTPYGQYF.

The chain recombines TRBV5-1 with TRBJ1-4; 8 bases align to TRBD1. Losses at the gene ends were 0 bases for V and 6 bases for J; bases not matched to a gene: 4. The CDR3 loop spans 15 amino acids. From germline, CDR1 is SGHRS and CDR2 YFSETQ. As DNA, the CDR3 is TGCGCCAGCAGCTTGGGAGACAGGGGACATGAAAAACTGTTTTTT. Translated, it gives CASSLGDRGHEKLFF.

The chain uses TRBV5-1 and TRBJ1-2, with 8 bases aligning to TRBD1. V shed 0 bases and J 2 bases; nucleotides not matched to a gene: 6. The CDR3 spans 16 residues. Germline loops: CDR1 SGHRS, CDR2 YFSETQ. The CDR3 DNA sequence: TGCGCCAGCAGCTTGGACAGGGGGTTGGGGAACTATGGCTACACCTTC. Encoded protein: CASSLDRGLGNYGYTF.

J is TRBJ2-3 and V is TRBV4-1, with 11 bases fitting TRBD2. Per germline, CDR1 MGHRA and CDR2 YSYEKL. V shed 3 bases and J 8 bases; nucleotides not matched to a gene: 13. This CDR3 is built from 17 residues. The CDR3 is CASSQATSGGIFGTQYF. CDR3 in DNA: TGCGCCAGCAGCCAGGCTACTAGCGGGGGAATCTTTGGTACGCAGTATTTT.

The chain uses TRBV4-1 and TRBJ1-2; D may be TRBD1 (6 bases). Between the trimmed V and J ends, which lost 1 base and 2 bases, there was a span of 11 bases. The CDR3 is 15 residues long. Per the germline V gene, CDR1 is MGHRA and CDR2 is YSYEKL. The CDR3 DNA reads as TGCGCCAGCAGCCAAGTCGGGCAGGGGAACTATGGCTACACCTTC. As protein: CASSQVGQGNYGYTF.

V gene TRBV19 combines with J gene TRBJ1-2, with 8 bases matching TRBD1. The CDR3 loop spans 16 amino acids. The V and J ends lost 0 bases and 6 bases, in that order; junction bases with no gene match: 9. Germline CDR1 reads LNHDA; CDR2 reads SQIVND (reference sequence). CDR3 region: CASSIDIRQGANGYTF. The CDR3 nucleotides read TGTGCCAGTAGTATAGATATTAGGCAGGGGGCGAATGGCTACACCTTC.

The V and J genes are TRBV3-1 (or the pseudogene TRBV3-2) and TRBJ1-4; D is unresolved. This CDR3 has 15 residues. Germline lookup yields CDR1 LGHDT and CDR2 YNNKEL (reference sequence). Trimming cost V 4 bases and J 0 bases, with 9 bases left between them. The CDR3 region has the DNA TGTGCCAGCAGCCCCCTAGGTGCAACTAATGAAAAACTGTTTTTT. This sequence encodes CASSPLGATNEKLFF.

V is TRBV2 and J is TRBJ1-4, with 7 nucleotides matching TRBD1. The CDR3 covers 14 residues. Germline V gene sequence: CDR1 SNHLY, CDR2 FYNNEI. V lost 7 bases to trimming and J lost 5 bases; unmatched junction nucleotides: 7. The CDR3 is CASTRDSSNEKLFF. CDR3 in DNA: TGTGCCAGCACCAGGGACAGTTCCAATGAAAAACTGTTTTTT.

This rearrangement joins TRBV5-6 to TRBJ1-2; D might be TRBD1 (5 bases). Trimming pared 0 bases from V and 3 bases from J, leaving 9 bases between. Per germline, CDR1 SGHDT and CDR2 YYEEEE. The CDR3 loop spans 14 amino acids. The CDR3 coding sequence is TGTGCCAGCAGCTTGGGCAGGGATTACTATGGCTACACCTTC. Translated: CASSLGRDYYGYTF.

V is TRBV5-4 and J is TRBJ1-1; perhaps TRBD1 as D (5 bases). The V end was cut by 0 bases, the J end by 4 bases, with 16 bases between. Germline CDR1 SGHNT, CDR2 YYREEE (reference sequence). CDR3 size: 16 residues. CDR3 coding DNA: TGTGCCAGCAGCTTGGTGGGGCAGGAGTATGTCACTGAAGCTTTCTTT. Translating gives CASSLVGQEYVTEAFF.

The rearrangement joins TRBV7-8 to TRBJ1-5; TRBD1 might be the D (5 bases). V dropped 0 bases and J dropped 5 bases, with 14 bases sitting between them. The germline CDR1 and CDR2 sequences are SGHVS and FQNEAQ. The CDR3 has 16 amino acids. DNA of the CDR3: TGTGCCAGCAGCTTAGCGACCGGCAGGGAAGATCAGCCCCAGCATTTT. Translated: CASSLATGREDQPQHF.

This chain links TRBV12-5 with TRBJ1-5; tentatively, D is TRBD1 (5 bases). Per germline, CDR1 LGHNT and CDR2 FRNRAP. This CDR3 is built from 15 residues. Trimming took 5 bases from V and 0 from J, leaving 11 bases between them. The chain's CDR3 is CASGARGYSNQPQHF. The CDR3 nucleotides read TGTGCTAGTGGTGCTAGGGGCTATAGCAATCAGCCCCAGCATTTT.

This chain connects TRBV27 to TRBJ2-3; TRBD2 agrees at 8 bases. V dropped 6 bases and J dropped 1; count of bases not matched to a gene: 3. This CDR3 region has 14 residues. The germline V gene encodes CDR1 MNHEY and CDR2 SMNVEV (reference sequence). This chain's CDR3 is CASSLTSGTDTQYF. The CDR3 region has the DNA TGTGCCAGCAGCTTGACTAGCGGCACAGATACGCAGTATTTT.